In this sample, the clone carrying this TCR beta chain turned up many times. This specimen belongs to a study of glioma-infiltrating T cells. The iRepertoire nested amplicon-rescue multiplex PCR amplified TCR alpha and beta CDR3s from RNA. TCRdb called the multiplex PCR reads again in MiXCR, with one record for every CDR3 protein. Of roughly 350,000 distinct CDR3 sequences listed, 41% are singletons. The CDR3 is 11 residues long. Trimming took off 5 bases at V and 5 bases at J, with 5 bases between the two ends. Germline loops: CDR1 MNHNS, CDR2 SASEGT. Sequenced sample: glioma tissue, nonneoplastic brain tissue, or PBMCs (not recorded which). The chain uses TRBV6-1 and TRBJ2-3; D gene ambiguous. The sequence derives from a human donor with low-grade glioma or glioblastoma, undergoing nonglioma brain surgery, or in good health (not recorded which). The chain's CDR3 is CASSTVDTQYF. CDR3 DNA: TGTGCCAGCAGTACAGTAGATACGCAGTATTTT.